The next 21 T cell receptor beta chains were all read from a single sample in a study of OX40 agonist ivuxolimab in advanced cancers. Library prep was done by the immunoSEQ multiplex PCR assay. TCRdb obtained this table from immuneACCESS and retained in-frame rearrangements with V and J assigned. These tables miss some clones; where compared with another copy, unresolved V genes account for less than half of the shortfall, and the remainder is unexplained. The sample contains around 20,000 clones, about nine tenths of them found a single time. The ten biggest clones cover roughly 50% of the sample. The material was CD4+ or CD8+ T cells sorted from blood, obtained in a trial of the OX40 agonist ivuxolimab. Receptors originate from an adult with an advanced solid tumor such as melanoma, head and neck, liver or kidney cancer.

By frequency in the sample, this clone is medium-sized. The V call is TRBV6-6, the J call TRBJ1-5, with a possible D match to TRBD1 (5 bases). Germline CDR1 is MNHNY and CDR2 is SVGAGI (reference sequence). This CDR3 spans 16 amino acids. V lost 6 bases, J lost 1 base, and 16 bases lay in between. The CDR3 loop reads CASRPGGGVSNQPQHF. In nucleotides, the CDR3 is TGTGCCAGCAGACCGGGCGGGGGGGTCAGCAATCAGCCCCAGCATTTT.

This chain connects TRBV28 to TRBJ2-1; 10 bases agree with TRBD2. CDR3 length equals 15 residues. With 6 bases clipped from V and 6 bases from J, the junction kept 8 bases outside the gene matches. CDR1 and CDR2 (germline): MDHEN, SYDVKM. The CDR3, as DNA: TGTGCCAGCAGGATACTAGCGGGAAGCTTCAATGAGCAGTTCTTC. This gives the protein CASRILAGSFNEQFF.

This rearrangement joins TRBV5-4 to TRBJ2-1; D perhaps matches TRBD2 (6 bases). CDR1 is SGHNT, CDR2 YYREEE, per germline (reference sequence). The CDR3 runs 15 residues. V gave up 3 bases and J gave up 9 bases, with 19 bases separating them. The CDR3: CASSSSNAGRREQFF. The CDR3 coding sequence is TGTGCCAGCAGCTCCAGTAACGCGGGACGTCGTGAGCAGTTCTTC.

The chain joins TRBV7-9 to TRBJ2-5, with TRBD2 matching over 10 bases. Looked up from germline, CDR1 is SEHNR and CDR2 is FQNEAQ (reference sequence). V lost 5 bases to trimming and J lost 4 bases; unmatched junction nucleotides: 10. The CDR3 consists of 16 residues. Here the CDR3 DNA reads TGTGCCAGCAGCCCCAGGGTAGCGGGAGGTGTAGAGACCCAGTACTTC. Protein sequence: CASSPRVAGGVETQYF.

The V gene is TRBV6-5, the J gene TRBJ1-5; perhaps TRBD1 as D (5 bases). The V and J ends lost 6 bases and 3 bases respectively, with 12 bases between them. The CDR3 runs 14 residues. Per the germline V gene, CDR1 is MNHEY and CDR2 is SVGAGI. The CDR3 sequence: CASRIDSFNQPQHF. The CDR3 coding sequence is TGTGCCAGCAGGATAGACAGCTTCAATCAGCCCCAGCATTTT.

This chain links TRBV19 with TRBJ1-5; maybe TRBD1 (5 bases). CDR1 is LNHDA and CDR2 is SQIVND in the germline V gene (reference sequence). This CDR3 is built from 15 residues. The V gene lost 7 bases and the J gene lost 7 bases, with 20 bases spanning the gap. CDR3 loop: CASNTKLGGWQPQHF. In nucleotides, the CDR3 is TGTGCCAGTAATACTAAATTGGGGGGATGGCAGCCCCAGCATTTT.

In nucleotides, the CDR3 is TGTGCCAGCACCCGTTGGGCGGGGAACACTGAAGCTTTCTTT. Its protein product is CASTRWAGNTEAFF. The V gene is TRBV7-8, the J gene TRBJ1-1; D uncertain. The V and J ends lost 7 bases and 1 base respectively, with 13 bases between them. The germline CDR1 and CDR2 sequences are SGHVS and FQNEAQ. There are 14 residues in the CDR3.

As for this clone: Other DNA sequences in this specimen translate into the identical CDR3. V usage is TRBV5-6 and J usage is TRBJ2-5; maybe TRBD1 (5 bases). The CDR3 covers 15 residues. The germline V gene encodes CDR1 SGHDT and CDR2 YYEEEE. V was clipped by 6 bases and J by 7 bases, with 22 bases between them. CDR3 protein: CASTFRGNVGWTQYF. The CDR3 nucleotides read TGTGCCAGCACCTTTAGGGGAAATGTGGGGTGGACCCAGTACTTC.

The rearrangement uses TRBV18 and TRBJ2-7; 11 bases fit TRBD1. The V and J ends lost 3 bases and 3 bases, in that order; junction bases with no gene match: 7. Germline V lookup: CDR1 KGHSH, CDR2 LQKENI. This CDR3 region has 16 residues. The CDR3 reads CASSPDRGLSIYEQYF. The CDR3 nucleotides are TGTGCCAGCTCACCGGACAGGGGGCTTTCCATCTACGAGCAGTACTTC.

The CDR3 loop is CASRGLAGVSYNEQFF. Here the CDR3 DNA reads TGTGCCAGCCGCGGACTAGCGGGAGTATCCTACAATGAGCAGTTCTTC. This chain links TRBV28 with TRBJ2-1; 13 nucleotides line up with TRBD2. V lost 8 bases, J lost 1 base, and 5 bases stayed unmatched. This CDR3 has 16 amino acids. Germline CDR1 and CDR2: MDHEN and SYDVKM.

By sample fraction, this clone is medium-sized. The rearrangement joins TRBV7-9 to TRBJ2-7; tentative D call: TRBD1 (7 bases). This CDR3 has 17 residues. The V gene lost 5 bases and the J gene lost 4 bases, with 24 bases spanning the gap. Germline V gene sequence: CDR1 SEHNR, CDR2 FQNEAQ (reference sequence). CDR3: CASSRITGGTVPYEQYF. CDR3 sequence (DNA): TGTGCCAGCAGCCGTATAACGGGCGGGACAGTACCTTACGAGCAGTACTTC. The full variable domain, in which reference TRBV7-9 and TRBJ2-7 provide the parts outside the CDR3, is DTGVSQNPRHKITKRGQNVTFRCDPISEHNRLYWYRQTLGQGPEFLTYFQNEAQLEKSRLLSDRFSAERPKGSFSTLEIQRTEQGDSAMYLCASSRITGGTVPYEQYFGPGTRLTVT.

V and J are TRBV29-1 and TRBJ1-2; 8 bases map to TRBD1. This CDR3 comprises 14 residues. The V gene's germline CDR1 is SQVTM and CDR2 ANQGSEA. The junction had 8 bases not matched to a gene; V was cut back by 3 bases and J by 5 bases. CDR3 loop: CSVDSWTGRYGYTF. As DNA, the CDR3 is TGCAGCGTTGATTCCTGGACAGGGAGGTATGGCTACACCTTC.

This clone was seen a handful of times. V is TRBV4-2 and J is TRBJ2-3, with TRBD1 matching 7 bases. V lost 2 bases, J lost 0 bases, and 2 bases stayed unmatched. The CDR3 contains 15 residues. Germline assignment: CDR1 LGHNA and CDR2 YNFKEQ. CDR3 in DNA: TGTGCCAGCAGCCAACAACAGGGGAGCACAGATACGCAGTATTTT. This encodes CASSQQQGSTDTQYF.

The gene calls are TRBV4-2 and TRBJ2-5, with D hard to call. V lost 0 bases to trimming and J lost 5 bases, with 10 bases between them. This CDR3 has 14 residues. Germline values: CDR1 LGHNA, CDR2 YNFKEQ. The CDR3: CASSQEVDLETQYF. CDR3 in DNA: TGTGCCAGCAGCCAAGAGGTTGATTTGGAGACCCAGTACTTC.

The gene calls are TRBV11-2 and TRBJ2-7, with D tentatively TRBD2 (6 bases). The CDR3 length is 13 residues. The V gene's germline CDR1 is SGHAT and CDR2 FQNNGV. V lost 5 bases and J lost 3, with 11 bases in between. DNA for the CDR3: TGTGCCAGCAGCCGGGACTCCAGCTACGAGCAGTACTTC. Residues: CASSRDSSYEQYF.

This rearrangement joins TRBV4-2 to TRBJ2-1; 7 bases align to TRBD2. This CDR3 spans 17 amino acids. J was trimmed by 8 bases and V by 4 bases; bases with no gene match: 17. The germline gives CDR1 LGHNA, CDR2 YNFKEQ. The CDR3 sequence is CASSPLDGRELHDEQFF. The CDR3 DNA reads TGTGCCAGCAGCCCTCTAGATGGGCGGGAGCTACACGATGAGCAGTTCTTC.

This chain connects TRBV7-2 to TRBJ2-7, with 10 positions matching TRBD2. V was pared by 1 base and J by 1 base, with 1 base of the junction left unmatched. Germline-derived CDR1 and CDR2 are SGHTA and FQGNSA. The CDR3 length is 15 residues. CDR3: CASSLVTSGSYEQYF. CDR3 sequence (DNA): TGTGCCAGCAGCTTAGTGACTAGCGGGTCCTACGAGCAGTACTTC.

The rearrangement joins TRBV7-9 to TRBJ2-7; TRBD2 matches 14 bases. Per germline, CDR1 SEHNR and CDR2 FQNEAQ (reference sequence). The CDR3 covers 15 residues. The trim removed 4 bases at V and 4 bases at J, leaving 3 bases unmatched. CDR3 region: CASSSGTSGSYEQYF. In DNA, the CDR3 is TGTGCCAGCAGCTCGGGGACTAGCGGGAGTTACGAGCAGTACTTC.

The chain combines TRBV10-3 with TRBJ2-1; a possible D gene is TRBD1 (6 bases). Germline CDR1 reads ENHRY; CDR2 reads SYGVKD. Between the trimmed V and J ends, which lost 0 bases and 3 bases, there was a span of 12 bases. There are 16 residues in the CDR3. The CDR3 loop reads CAISESGGYRYNEQFF. In DNA, the CDR3 is TGTGCCATCAGTGAGTCTGGGGGCTATCGCTACAATGAGCAGTTCTTC.

The chain employs TRBV27 and TRBJ2-3; D is unclear. There are 16 residues in the CDR3. V was shortened by 1 base and J by 4 bases, with 15 bases between the two germline ends. CDR1 is MNHEY, CDR2 SMNVEV, per germline (reference sequence). The CDR3 spells CASSLYSGLGPDTQYF. The CDR3 coding sequence is TGTGCCAGCAGTTTATATTCCGGGCTCGGGCCAGATACGCAGTATTTT.

The chain has TRBV2 and TRBJ1-4; D not resolved. Per germline, CDR1 SNHLY and CDR2 FYNNEI. This CDR3 region has 13 residues. With 6 bases removed from V and 7 bases from J, the gap between germline ends came to 12 bases. CDR3 sequence: CASRKERSEKLFF. CDR3 in DNA: TGTGCCAGCAGGAAGGAAAGGAGTGAAAAACTGTTTTTT.